This T cell receptor (beta chain) was obtained from a study of shared clonotypes between healthy human individuals. V lost 6 bases to trimming and J lost 1 base, with 12 bases between them. This CDR3 region has 14 residues. CDR1 MNHNS and CDR2 SASEGT come from the germline V gene. Profiling relied on immunoSEQ multiplex PCR, and the TCRdb table lists in-frame clones only, not all of them. Of over 1.5 million clones detected, 98% appear once; the ten largest clones hold about 0.45%. On this clone: This specimen includes other DNA sequences encoding the same CDR3.

The chain employs TRBV6-1 and TRBJ1-1, with a weak D call TRBD1 (5 bases). The specimen sequenced was naive CD4+ T cells sorted from blood. Subset defined: CD45RA+ positively selected. The sequence came from a young man in good health. CDR3 in DNA: TGTGCCAGCAGCCCGGGAGGGGCGAACACTGAAGCTTTCTTT. Protein: CASSPGGANTEAFF.